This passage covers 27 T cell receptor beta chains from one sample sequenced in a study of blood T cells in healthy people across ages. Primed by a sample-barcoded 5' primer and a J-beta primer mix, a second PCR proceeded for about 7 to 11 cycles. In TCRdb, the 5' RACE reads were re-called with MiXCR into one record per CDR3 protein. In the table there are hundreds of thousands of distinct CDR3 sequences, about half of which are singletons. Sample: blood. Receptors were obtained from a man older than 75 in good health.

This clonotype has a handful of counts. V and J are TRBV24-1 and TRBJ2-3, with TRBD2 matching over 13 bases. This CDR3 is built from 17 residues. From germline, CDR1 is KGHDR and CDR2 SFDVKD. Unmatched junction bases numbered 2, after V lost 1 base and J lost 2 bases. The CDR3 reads CATSDFGTSGITDTQYF. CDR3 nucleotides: TGTGCCACCAGTGATTTCGGGACTAGCGGGATCACAGATACGCAGTATTTT.

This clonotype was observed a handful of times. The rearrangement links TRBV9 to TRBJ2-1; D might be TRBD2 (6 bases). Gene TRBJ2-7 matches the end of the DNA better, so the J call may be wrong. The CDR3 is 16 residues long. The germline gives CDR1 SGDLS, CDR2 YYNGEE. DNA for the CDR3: TGTGCCAGCAGCGTAGCGGCGGGAAGCTCCTACAATGAGCAGTACTTC. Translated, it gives CASSVAAGSSYNEQYF.

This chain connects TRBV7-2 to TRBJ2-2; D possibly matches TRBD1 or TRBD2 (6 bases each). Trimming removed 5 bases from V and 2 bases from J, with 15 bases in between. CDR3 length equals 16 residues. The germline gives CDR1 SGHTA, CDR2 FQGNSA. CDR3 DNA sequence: TGTGCCAGCAGCCCCAGGGGCGGGACCAACACCGGGGAGCTGTTTTTT. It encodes CASSPRGGTNTGELFF.

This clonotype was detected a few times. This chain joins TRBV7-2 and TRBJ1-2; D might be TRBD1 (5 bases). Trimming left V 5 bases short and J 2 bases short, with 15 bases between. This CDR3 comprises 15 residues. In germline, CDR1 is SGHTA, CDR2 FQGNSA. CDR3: CASSPGVWGNYGYTF. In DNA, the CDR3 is TGTGCCAGCAGCCCGGGAGTATGGGGGAACTATGGCTACACCTTC.

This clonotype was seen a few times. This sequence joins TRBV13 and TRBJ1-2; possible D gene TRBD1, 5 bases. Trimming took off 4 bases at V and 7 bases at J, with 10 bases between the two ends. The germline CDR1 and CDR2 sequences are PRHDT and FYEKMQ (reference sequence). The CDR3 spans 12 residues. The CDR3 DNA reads TGTGCCAGCAGCTCCCGGGGACGTGGCTACACCTTC. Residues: CASSSRGRGYTF.

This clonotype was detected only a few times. For the CDR3, the DNA is TGTGCCAGCAGTTTAAGGGGGGGAGTAGGCTCCTACGAGCAGTACTTC. It yields the protein CASSLRGGVGSYEQYF. The V call is TRBV12-3 or TRBV12-4, the J call TRBJ2-7; TRBD2 is a possible D gene (7 bases). The V gene lost 2 bases and the J gene lost 0 bases, with 14 bases spanning the gap. The CDR3 runs to 16 residues.

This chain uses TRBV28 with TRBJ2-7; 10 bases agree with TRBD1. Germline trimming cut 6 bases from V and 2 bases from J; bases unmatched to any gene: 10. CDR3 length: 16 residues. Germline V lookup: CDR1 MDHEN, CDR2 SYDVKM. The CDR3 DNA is TGTGCCAGCAGATCCGCGACAGGGGGCGTTACCTACGAGCAGTACTTC. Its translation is CASRSATGGVTYEQYF.

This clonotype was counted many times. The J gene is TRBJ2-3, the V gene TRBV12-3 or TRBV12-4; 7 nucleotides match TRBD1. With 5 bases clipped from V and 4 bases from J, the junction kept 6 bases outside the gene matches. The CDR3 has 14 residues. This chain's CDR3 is CASSRSQGADTQYF. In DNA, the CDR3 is TGTGCCAGCAGTCGATCTCAGGGGGCAGATACGCAGTATTTT.

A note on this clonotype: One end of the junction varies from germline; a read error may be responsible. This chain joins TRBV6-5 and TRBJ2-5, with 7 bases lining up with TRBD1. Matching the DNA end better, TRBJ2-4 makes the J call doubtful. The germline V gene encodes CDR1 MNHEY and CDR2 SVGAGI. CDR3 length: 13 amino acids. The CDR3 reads CACSSGGENIQYF. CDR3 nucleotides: TGTGCCTGCAGTTCAGGGGGAGAAAACATTCAGTACTTC.

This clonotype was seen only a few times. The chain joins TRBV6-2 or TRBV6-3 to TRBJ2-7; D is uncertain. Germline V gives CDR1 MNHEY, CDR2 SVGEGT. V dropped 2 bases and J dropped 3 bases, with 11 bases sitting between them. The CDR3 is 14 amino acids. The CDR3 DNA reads TGTGCCAGCAGTTACGGACCGAATTACTACGAGCAGTACTTC. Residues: CASSYGPNYYEQYF.

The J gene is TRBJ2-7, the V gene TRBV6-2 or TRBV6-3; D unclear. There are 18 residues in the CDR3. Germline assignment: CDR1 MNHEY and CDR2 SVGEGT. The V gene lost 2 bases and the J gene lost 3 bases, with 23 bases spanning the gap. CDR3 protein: CASSYGLSRPVLNYEQYF. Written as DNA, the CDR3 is TGTGCCAGCAGTTACGGGCTTAGTCGACCAGTCCTAAACTACGAGCAGTACTTC.

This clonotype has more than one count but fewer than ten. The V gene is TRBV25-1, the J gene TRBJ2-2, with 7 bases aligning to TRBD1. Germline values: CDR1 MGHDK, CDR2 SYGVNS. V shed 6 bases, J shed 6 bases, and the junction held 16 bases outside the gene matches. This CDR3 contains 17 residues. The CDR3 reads CASRTFPGQVAPGELFF. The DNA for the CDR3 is TGTGCCAGCAGGACGTTTCCCGGACAGGTGGCCCCCGGGGAGCTGTTTTTT.

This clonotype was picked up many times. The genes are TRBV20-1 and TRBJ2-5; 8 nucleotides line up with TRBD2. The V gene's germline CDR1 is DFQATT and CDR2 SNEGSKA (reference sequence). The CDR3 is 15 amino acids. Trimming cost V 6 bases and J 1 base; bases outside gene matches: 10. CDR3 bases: TGCAGTGCCTTTCTCCCCAGCGGGGGCCAAGAGACCCAGTACTTC. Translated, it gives CSAFLPSGGQETQYF.

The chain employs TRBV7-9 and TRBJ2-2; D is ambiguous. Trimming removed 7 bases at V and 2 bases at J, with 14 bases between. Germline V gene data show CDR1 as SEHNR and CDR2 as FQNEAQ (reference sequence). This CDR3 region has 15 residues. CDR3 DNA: TGTGCCAGCATTGGAAGTCCTAGAAACACCGGGGAGCTGTTTTTT. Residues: CASIGSPRNTGELFF.

This chain's CDR3 is CASSWGQSKNIQYF. The CDR3 DNA is TGCGCCAGCAGCTGGGGACAGTCCAAAAACATTCAGTACTTC. The chain carries TRBV5-1 and TRBJ2-4, with TRBD1 identical over 7 bases. Trimming cost V 3 bases and J 2 bases; bases outside gene matches: 2. Germline V gene sequence: CDR1 SGHRS, CDR2 YFSETQ. The CDR3 spans 14 residues.

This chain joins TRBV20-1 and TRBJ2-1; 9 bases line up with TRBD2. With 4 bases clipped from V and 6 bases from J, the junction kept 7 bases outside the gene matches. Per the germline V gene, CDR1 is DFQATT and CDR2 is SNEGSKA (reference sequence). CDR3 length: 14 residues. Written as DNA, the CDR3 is TGCAGTGCTATAGCGGGAGCGGACACCAATGAGCAGTTCTTC. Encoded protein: CSAIAGADTNEQFF.

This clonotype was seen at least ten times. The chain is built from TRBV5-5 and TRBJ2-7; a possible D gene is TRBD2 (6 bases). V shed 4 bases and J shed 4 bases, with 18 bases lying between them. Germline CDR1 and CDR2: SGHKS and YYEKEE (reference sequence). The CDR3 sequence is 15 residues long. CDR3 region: CASSRDGGSPYEQYF. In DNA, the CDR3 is TGTGCCAGCAGCCGCGACGGGGGAAGCCCATACGAGCAGTACTTC.

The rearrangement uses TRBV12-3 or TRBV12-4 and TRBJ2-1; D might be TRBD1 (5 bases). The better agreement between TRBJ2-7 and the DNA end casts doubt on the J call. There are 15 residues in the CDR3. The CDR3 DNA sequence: TGTGCCAGCAACTCCTGGGGAAGGGGTGTCAATGAGCAGTACTTC. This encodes CASNSWGRGVNEQYF.

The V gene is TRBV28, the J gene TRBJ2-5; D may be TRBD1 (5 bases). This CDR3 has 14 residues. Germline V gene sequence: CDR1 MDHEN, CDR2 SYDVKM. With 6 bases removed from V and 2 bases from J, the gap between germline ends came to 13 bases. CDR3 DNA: TGTGCCAGCAGCCGTCAGGGTTGGCAAGAGACCCAGTACTTC. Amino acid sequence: CASSRQGWQETQYF.

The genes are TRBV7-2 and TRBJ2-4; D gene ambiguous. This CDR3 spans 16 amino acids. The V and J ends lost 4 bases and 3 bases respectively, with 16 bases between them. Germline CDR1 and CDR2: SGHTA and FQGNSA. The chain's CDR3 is CASSSPGRPGKNIQYF. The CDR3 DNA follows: TGTGCCAGCAGCTCCCCGGGTAGGCCGGGCAAAAACATTCAGTACTTC.

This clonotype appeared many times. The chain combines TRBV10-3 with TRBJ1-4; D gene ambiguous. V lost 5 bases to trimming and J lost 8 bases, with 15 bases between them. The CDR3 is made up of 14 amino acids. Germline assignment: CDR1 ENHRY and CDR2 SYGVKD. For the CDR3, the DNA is TGTGCCATCAGTCCAGACTCCGCGAGCGAAAAACTGTTTTTT. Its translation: CAISPDSASEKLFF.

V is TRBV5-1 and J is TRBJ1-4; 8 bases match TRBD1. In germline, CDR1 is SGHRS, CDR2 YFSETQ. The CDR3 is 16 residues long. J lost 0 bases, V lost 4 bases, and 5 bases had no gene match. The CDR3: CASSQTGETTNEKLFF. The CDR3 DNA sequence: TGCGCCAGCAGCCAGACAGGGGAAACAACTAATGAAAAACTGTTTTTT.

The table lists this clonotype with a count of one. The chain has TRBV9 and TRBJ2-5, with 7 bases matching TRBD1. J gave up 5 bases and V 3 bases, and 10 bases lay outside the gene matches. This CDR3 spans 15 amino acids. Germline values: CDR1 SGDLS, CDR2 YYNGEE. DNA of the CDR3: TGTGCCAGCAGCGGAGGACAGGTTGGAGTCGAGACCCAGTACTTC. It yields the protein CASSGGQVGVETQYF.

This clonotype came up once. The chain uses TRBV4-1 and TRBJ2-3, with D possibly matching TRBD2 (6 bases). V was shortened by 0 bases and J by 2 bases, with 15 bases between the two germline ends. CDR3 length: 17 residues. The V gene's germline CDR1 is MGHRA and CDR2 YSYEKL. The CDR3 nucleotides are TGCGCCAGCAGCCAAGATAAGCTAGCGAGAGACACAGATACGCAGTATTTT. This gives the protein CASSQDKLARDTDTQYF.

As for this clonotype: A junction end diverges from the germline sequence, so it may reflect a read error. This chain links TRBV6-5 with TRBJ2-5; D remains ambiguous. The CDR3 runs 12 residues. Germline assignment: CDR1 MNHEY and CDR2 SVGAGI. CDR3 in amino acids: CASSYDQETRYF. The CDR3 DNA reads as TGTGCCAGCAGTTACGACCAAGAGACCCGGTACTTC.

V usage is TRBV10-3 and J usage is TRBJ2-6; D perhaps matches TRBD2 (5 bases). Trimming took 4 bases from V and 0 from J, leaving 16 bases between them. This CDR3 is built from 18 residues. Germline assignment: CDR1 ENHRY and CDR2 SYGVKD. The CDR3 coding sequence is TGTGCCATCAGTGGGCTCAGGACTTCTAACTCTGGGGCCAACGTCCTGACTTTC. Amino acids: CAISGLRTSNSGANVLTF.

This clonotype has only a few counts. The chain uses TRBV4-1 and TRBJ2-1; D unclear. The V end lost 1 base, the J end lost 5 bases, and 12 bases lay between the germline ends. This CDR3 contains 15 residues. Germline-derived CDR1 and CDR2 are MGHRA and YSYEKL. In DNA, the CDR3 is TGCGCCAGCAGCCAAGCGGTGACAAGTGACAATGAGCAGTTCTTC. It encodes CASSQAVTSDNEQFF.